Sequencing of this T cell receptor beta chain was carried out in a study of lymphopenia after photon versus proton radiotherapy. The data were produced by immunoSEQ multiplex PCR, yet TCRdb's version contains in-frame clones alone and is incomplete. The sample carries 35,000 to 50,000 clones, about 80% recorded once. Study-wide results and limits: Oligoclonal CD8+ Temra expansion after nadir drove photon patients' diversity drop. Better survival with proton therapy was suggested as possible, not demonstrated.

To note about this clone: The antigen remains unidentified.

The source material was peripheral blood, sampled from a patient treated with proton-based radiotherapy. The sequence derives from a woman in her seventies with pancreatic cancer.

Written as DNA, the CDR3 is TGTGCCAGTACGACAGGGTATTACTATGGCTACACCTTC. Translated, it gives CASTTGYYYGYTF. The chain has TRBV7-2 and TRBJ1-2, with 7 bases identical to TRBD1. Germline assignment: CDR1 SGHTA and CDR2 FQGNSA. The CDR3 spans 13 residues. V shed 9 bases and J 3 bases; nucleotides not matched to a gene: 7.